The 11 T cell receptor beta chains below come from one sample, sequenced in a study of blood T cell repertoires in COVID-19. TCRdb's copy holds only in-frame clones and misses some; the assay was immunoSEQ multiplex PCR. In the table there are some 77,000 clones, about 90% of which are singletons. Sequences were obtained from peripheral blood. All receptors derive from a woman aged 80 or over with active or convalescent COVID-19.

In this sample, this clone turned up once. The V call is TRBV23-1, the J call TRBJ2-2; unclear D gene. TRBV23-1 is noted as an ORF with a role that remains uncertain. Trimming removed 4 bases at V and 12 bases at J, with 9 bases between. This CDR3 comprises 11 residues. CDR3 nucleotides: TGCGCCAGCAGTCCCCCCGGTAAGCTGTTTTTT. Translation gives CASSPPGKLFF.

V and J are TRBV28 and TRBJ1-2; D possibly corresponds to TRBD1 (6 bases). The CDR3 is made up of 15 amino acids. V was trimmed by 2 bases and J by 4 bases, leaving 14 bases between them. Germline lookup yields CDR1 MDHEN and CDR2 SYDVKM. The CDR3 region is CASSLSTGTGYGYTF. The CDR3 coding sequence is TGTGCCAGCAGTTTAAGTACAGGGACCGGCTATGGCTACACCTTC.

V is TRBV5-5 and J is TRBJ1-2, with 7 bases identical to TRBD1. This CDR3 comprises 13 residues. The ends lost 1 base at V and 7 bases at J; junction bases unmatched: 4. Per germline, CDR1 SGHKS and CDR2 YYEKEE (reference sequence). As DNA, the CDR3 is TGTGCCAGCAGCTTGCAGGGGGTCGCTGGCTACACCTTC. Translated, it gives CASSLQGVAGYTF.

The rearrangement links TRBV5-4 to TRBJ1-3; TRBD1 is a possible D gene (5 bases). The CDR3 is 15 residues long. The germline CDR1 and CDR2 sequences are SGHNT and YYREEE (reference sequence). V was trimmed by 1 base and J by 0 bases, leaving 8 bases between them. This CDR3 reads CASSLTGISGNTIYF. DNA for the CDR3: TGTGCCAGCAGCTTGACAGGTATCTCTGGAAACACCATATATTTT.

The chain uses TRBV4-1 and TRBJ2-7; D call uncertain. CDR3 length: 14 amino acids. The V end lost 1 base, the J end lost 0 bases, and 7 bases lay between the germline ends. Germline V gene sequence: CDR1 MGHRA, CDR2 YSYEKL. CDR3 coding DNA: TGCGCCAGCAGCCAAGTGGTCAGCTCCTACGAGCAGTACTTC. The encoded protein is CASSQVVSSYEQYF.

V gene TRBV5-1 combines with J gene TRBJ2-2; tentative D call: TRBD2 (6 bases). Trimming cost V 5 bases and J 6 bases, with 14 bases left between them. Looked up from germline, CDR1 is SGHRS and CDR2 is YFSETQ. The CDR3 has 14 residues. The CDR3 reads CASRASETAGELFF. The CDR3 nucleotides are TGCGCCAGCAGGGCTAGCGAGACGGCCGGGGAGCTGTTTTTT.

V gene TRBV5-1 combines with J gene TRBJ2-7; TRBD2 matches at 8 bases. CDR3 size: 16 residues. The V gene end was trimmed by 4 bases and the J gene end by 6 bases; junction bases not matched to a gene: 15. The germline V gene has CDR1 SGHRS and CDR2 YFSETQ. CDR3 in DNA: TGCGCCAGCAGCCTCCTGGGACTAGAGGGGCCTACCGAGCAGTACTTC. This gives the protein CASSLLGLEGPTEQYF.

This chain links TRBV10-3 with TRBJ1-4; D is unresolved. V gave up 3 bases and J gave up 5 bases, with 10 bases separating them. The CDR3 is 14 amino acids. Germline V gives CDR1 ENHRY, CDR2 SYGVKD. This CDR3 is CAISEQQVNEKLFF. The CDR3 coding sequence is TGTGCCATCAGTGAACAGCAGGTGAATGAAAAACTGTTTTTT.

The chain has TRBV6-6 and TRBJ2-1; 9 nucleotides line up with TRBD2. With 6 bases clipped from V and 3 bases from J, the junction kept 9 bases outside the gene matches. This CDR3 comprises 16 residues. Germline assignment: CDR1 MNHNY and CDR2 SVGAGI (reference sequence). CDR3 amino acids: CASSPIAGVGYNEQFF. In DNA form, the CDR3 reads TGTGCCAGCAGCCCGATAGCGGGAGTGGGCTACAATGAGCAGTTCTTC.

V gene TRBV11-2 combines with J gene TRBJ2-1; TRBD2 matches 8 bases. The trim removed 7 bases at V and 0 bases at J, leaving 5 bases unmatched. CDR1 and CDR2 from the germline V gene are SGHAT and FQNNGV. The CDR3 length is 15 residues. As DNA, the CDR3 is TGTGCCAGCAAGTACGGGGGGGGCTCCTACAATGAGCAGTTCTTC. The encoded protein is CASKYGGGSYNEQFF.

The CDR3 DNA reads TGTGCCACCAGCAGAGATTCTAACACTGAAGCTTTCTTT. Translated, it gives CATSRDSNTEAFF. The rearrangement links TRBV15 to TRBJ1-1; D unresolved. The CDR3 extends over 13 amino acids. Trimming stripped 0 bases from V and 2 bases from J, with 4 bases between. Germline-derived CDR1 and CDR2 are LNHNV and YYDKDF (reference sequence).